The 27 T cell receptor beta chains below were found in one sample sequenced in a study of cytomegalovirus exposure and HLA in healthy donors. With 60 Vbeta and 13 Jbeta primers, the PCR was carried out. Profiling relied on immunoSEQ multiplex PCR, and the TCRdb table lists in-frame clones only, not all of them. The table has around 190,000 clones, around four fifths seen once; the top ten hold under 2%. The specimen was PBMCs. Receptor source: a man in his forties in good health and CMV-seropositive.

V is TRBV11-2 and J is TRBJ2-2; D possibly corresponds to TRBD1 (5 bases). The germline CDR1 and CDR2 sequences are SGHAT and FQNNGV. With 8 bases removed from V and 6 bases from J, the gap between germline ends came to 19 bases. The CDR3 covers 15 residues. This chain's CDR3 is CASCWWGESPGELFF. The CDR3 bases are TGTGCCAGCTGCTGGTGGGGCGAATCCCCCGGGGAGCTGTTTTTT.

The count of this clone is one. V usage is TRBV6-5 and J usage is TRBJ1-1, with D perhaps matching TRBD1 (5 bases). V was clipped by 1 base and J by 8 bases, with 11 bases between them. The CDR3 runs to 13 residues. Germline CDR1 reads MNHEY; CDR2 reads SVGAGI. CDR3 residues: CASSYLDTFEAFF. For the CDR3, the DNA is TGTGCCAGCAGTTACTTGGACACTTTCGAAGCTTTCTTT.

CDR3 sequence reads: CAGGLGANIQYF. The CDR3 bases are TGTGCCGGCGGACTAGGGGCGAACATTCAGTACTTC. The chain recombines TRBV2 with TRBJ2-4; TRBD2 matches at 7 bases. Looked up from germline, CDR1 is SNHLY and CDR2 is FYNNEI. The J segment lost 7 bases and the V segment lost 11 bases, leaving 8 bases of the junction unmatched. This CDR3 is 12 amino acids long. Full variable domain (rest looked up from reference TRBV2 and TRBJ2-4): EPEVTQTPSHQVTQMGQEVILRCVPISNHLYFYWYRQILGQKVEFLVSFYNNEISEKSEIFDDQFSVERPDGSNFTLKIRSTKLEDSAMYFCAGGLGANIQYFGAGTRLSVL.

The chain recombines TRBV7-9 with TRBJ1-3; 7 bases map to TRBD1. The V gene's germline CDR1 is SEHNR and CDR2 FQNEAQ (reference sequence). V shed 6 bases and J 3 bases; nucleotides not matched to a gene: 17. CDR3 size: 18 residues. CDR3 DNA: TGTGCCAGCAGTCACCCTCAACTGGAGACAGGGAGTGGAAACACCATATATTTT. Its protein product is CASSHPQLETGSGNTIYF.

This clone appeared a few times. The chain employs TRBV18 and TRBJ1-2; TRBD1 matches 7 bases. The germline V gene encodes CDR1 KGHSH and CDR2 LQKENI. There are 16 residues in the CDR3. V gave up 4 bases and J gave up 1 base; unmatched junction bases: 9. CDR3 in amino acids: CASSQDRVRVNYGYTF. The CDR3 DNA is TGTGCCAGCTCACAAGACAGGGTGAGAGTTAACTATGGCTACACCTTC.

The V call is TRBV5-5, the J call TRBJ2-5; 8 bases map to TRBD1. Per the germline V gene, CDR1 is SGHKS and CDR2 is YYEKEE (reference sequence). Germline trimming cut 5 bases from V and 5 bases from J; bases unmatched to any gene: 8. The CDR3 runs to 14 residues. The CDR3 DNA is TGTGCCAGCAGATCGACAGGGGTCGGGGAGACCCAGTACTTC. It translates to CASRSTGVGETQYF.

The chain carries TRBV18 and TRBJ2-3; 9 nucleotides agree with TRBD1. V shed 3 bases and J 2 bases; nucleotides not matched to a gene: 3. Looked up from germline, CDR1 is KGHSH and CDR2 is LQKENI. CDR3 length equals 15 residues. The CDR3 reads CASSPGQGFTDTQYF. CDR3 bases: TGTGCCAGCTCACCCGGACAGGGGTTCACAGATACGCAGTATTTT.

This clone appeared once. V gene TRBV28 combines with J gene TRBJ2-2; TRBD2 is a possible D gene (6 bases). The CDR3 is made up of 13 amino acids. V lost 2 bases, J lost 5 bases, and 6 bases lay in between. In germline, CDR1 is MDHEN, CDR2 SYDVKM. DNA for the CDR3: TGTGCCAGCAGTTTAGGAGGGACCGGGGAGCTGTTTTTT. It codes for CASSLGGTGELFF.

The J gene is TRBJ2-1, the V gene TRBV12-5, with TRBD2 identical over 9 bases. The CDR3 extends over 16 amino acids. The J segment lost 6 bases and the V segment lost 0 bases, leaving 6 bases of the junction unmatched. Germline V gene data show CDR1 as LGHNT and CDR2 as FRNRAP. CDR3 protein: CASGLVQGLAFNEQFF. CDR3 sequence (DNA): TGTGCTAGTGGTTTGGTACAGGGACTAGCCTTCAATGAGCAGTTCTTC.

CDR3 loop: CASSPMPADNEQFF. The CDR3 DNA is TGCGCCAGCAGCCCCATGCCTGCGGACAATGAGCAGTTCTTC. The chain joins TRBV5-1 to TRBJ2-1, with D unclear. The germline V gene has CDR1 SGHRS and CDR2 YFSETQ. Trimming removed 4 bases at V and 5 bases at J, with 13 bases between. This CDR3 is built from 14 residues.

This chain uses TRBV10-1 with TRBJ2-3; TRBD2 agrees at 11 bases. V shed 4 bases and J 6 bases; nucleotides not matched to a gene: 3. CDR3 length: 14 residues. Germline V gene lookup returns CDR1 WNHNN and CDR2 SYGVQD (reference sequence). The CDR3 sequence: CASSGLAGGDTQYF. For the CDR3, the DNA is TGCGCCAGCAGTGGGCTAGCGGGAGGTGATACGCAGTATTTT.

V gene TRBV5-4 combines with J gene TRBJ2-1; D perhaps matches TRBD2 (6 bases). The CDR3 has 15 amino acids. Germline CDR1 SGHNT, CDR2 YYREEE (reference sequence). Trimming took off 4 bases at V and 4 bases at J, with 15 bases between the two ends. CDR3 residues: CASSGEASVYNEQFF. The CDR3 region has the DNA TGTGCCAGCAGCGGGGAAGCTAGCGTTTACAATGAGCAGTTCTTC.

This rearrangement joins TRBV9 to TRBJ2-1, with 8 nucleotides matching TRBD2. This CDR3 region has 14 residues. In germline, CDR1 is SGDLS, CDR2 YYNGEE. J lost 9 bases, V lost 3 bases, and 8 bases had no gene match. In DNA form, the CDR3 reads TGTGCCAGCAGCGCCGGACTAGCAGGGCGTGAGCAGTTCTTC. It translates to CASSAGLAGREQFF.

The chain employs TRBV28 and TRBJ1-5, with 11 bases matching TRBD1. CDR3 length: 17 residues. After removal of 2 bases from V and 2 bases from J, the junction contained 5 bases not matched to a gene. The germline CDR1 and CDR2 sequences are MDHEN and SYDVKM. The CDR3 nucleotides are TGTGCCAGCAGTTTAGGGACAGGGGGACGGGGCAATCAGCCCCAGCATTTT. Amino acid sequence: CASSLGTGGRGNQPQHF.

The chain uses TRBV27 and TRBJ2-7, with 7 nucleotides matching TRBD1. The germline CDR1 and CDR2 sequences are MNHEY and SMNVEV (reference sequence). The V segment lost 3 bases and the J segment 2 bases; nucleotides outside the gene matches: 13. CDR3 length: 17 residues. The CDR3 sequence: CASSFRQGVTGTYEQYF. The CDR3 region has the DNA TGTGCCAGCAGTTTCCGTCAGGGGGTGACAGGAACCTACGAGCAGTACTTC.

The gene calls are TRBV5-1 and TRBJ2-1, with D perhaps TRBD2 (6 bases). This CDR3 contains 15 residues. CDR1 is SGHRS and CDR2 is YFSETQ in the germline V gene. V was cut by 4 bases and J by 1 base, with 12 bases left in between. CDR3 coding DNA: TGCGCCAGCAGCCCGGGACTGATTTCCTACAATGAGCAGTTCTTC. Protein: CASSPGLISYNEQFF.

V is TRBV5-5 and J is TRBJ1-2, with D possibly being TRBD1 (6 bases). The germline V and J ends were trimmed by 3 bases and 2 bases, with 14 bases remaining between them. CDR1 is SGHKS and CDR2 is YYEKEE in the germline V gene (reference sequence). The CDR3 has 15 residues. The CDR3 DNA reads TGTGCCAGCAGCTCAGGCCGGGACAAGAACTATGGCTACACCTTC. Protein product: CASSSGRDKNYGYTF.

This sequence joins TRBV2 and TRBJ2-7; 8 bases are a match to TRBD2. CDR1 and CDR2 (germline): SNHLY, FYNNEI. V was pared by 8 bases and J by 0 bases, with 15 bases of the junction left unmatched. The CDR3 loop spans 17 amino acids. CDR3 residues: CASGSVAASGSSYEQYF. The DNA for the CDR3 is TGTGCCAGCGGGTCCGTAGCGGCTAGCGGGTCCTCCTACGAGCAGTACTTC.

This clone was detected a few times. The chain has TRBV25-1 and TRBJ1-1; D is perhaps TRBD1 (5 bases). Germline V CDR1 and CDR2: MGHDK, SYGVNS. The germline V and J ends were trimmed by 8 bases and 0 bases, with 13 bases remaining between them. The CDR3 loop spans 14 amino acids. Here the CDR3 reads CASAGPGMNTEAFF. In nucleotides, the CDR3 is TGTGCCAGCGCCGGGCCAGGGATGAACACTGAAGCTTTCTTT.

This clone showed up just once. The germline gene is not matched at one end of the junction; a read error may be the cause. This sequence joins TRBV5-4 and TRBJ2-7, with D uncertain. This CDR3 is 13 amino acids long. Germline V gene lookup returns CDR1 SGHNT and CDR2 YYREEE (reference sequence). CDR3 in amino acids: CASSLGMRSVSRF. In nucleotides, the CDR3 is TGTGCCAGCAGCTTGGGCATGCGCTCCGTCTCCCGCTTC.

V and J are TRBV29-1 and TRBJ2-7; TRBD2 is a possible D gene (6 bases). Germline V gene data show CDR1 as SQVTM and CDR2 as ANQGSEA. V dropped 6 bases and J dropped 0 bases, with 21 bases sitting between them. CDR3 size: 16 residues. The CDR3 is CSVSGVPEGSSYEQYF. DNA for the CDR3: TGCAGCGTGTCCGGGGTTCCGGAGGGTAGCTCCTACGAGCAGTACTTC.

The CDR3: CASTGTGGNQPQHF. CDR3 sequence (DNA): TGTGCCAGCACTGGGACAGGGGGCAATCAGCCCCAGCATTTT. V gene TRBV27 combines with J gene TRBJ1-5, with 10 bases lining up with TRBD1. Trimming at V came to 7 bases and at J to 2 bases, leaving 2 bases not matched to a gene. This CDR3 contains 14 residues. CDR1 MNHEY and CDR2 SMNVEV come from the germline V gene (reference sequence).

J is TRBJ2-1 and V is TRBV5-3, with a possible D match to TRBD1 (6 bases). Being an ORF, TRBV5-3 has a function that is uncertain. With 4 bases removed from V and 14 bases from J, the gap between germline ends came to 28 bases. CDR3 length: 16 residues. The CDR3 coding sequence is TGTGCCAGAAGCATGGGCCGTCGACTGACGGGACAAAAGGAGTTCTTC. It translates to CARSMGRRLTGQKEFF.

The chain uses TRBV6-1 and TRBJ1-5, with D possibly matching TRBD1 (6 bases). Trimming removed 4 bases at V and 0 bases at J, with 10 bases between. CDR1 is MNHNS, CDR2 SASEGT, per germline. The CDR3 sequence is 15 residues long. Written as DNA, the CDR3 is TGTGCCAGCAGTGGGGGACATCTTAGCAATCAGCCCCAGCATTTT. Translation gives CASSGGHLSNQPQHF.

This clone has only a few counts. The rearrangement joins TRBV5-6 to TRBJ1-1; 7 bases fit TRBD1. Germline CDR1 SGHDT, CDR2 YYEEEE. Trimming cost V 5 bases and J 6 bases; bases outside gene matches: 10. The CDR3 is 14 amino acids. The CDR3 sequence: CASSKAGGVAEAFF. For the CDR3, the DNA is TGTGCCAGCAGTAAAGCAGGGGGAGTAGCTGAAGCTTTCTTT.

V and J are TRBV6-6 and TRBJ2-1, with D perhaps TRBD1 (6 bases). Germline CDR1 and CDR2: MNHNY and SVGAGI (reference sequence). The CDR3 has 14 amino acids. Trimming removed 2 bases at V and 5 bases at J, with 10 bases between. The CDR3 nucleotides are TGTGCCAGCAGTTACGAGGGGGACAACAATGAGCAGTTCTTC. This translates into CASSYEGDNNEQFF.

The chain joins TRBV7-2 to TRBJ2-2; the match to TRBD1 covers 11 bases. The CDR3 is 17 residues long. The germline gives CDR1 SGHTA, CDR2 FQGNSA. V was pared by 5 bases and J by 3 bases, with 8 bases of the junction left unmatched. The CDR3 sequence is CASSPGTGGMDTGELFF. The CDR3 nucleotides read TGTGCCAGCAGCCCGGGGACAGGGGGAATGGACACCGGGGAGCTGTTTTTT.